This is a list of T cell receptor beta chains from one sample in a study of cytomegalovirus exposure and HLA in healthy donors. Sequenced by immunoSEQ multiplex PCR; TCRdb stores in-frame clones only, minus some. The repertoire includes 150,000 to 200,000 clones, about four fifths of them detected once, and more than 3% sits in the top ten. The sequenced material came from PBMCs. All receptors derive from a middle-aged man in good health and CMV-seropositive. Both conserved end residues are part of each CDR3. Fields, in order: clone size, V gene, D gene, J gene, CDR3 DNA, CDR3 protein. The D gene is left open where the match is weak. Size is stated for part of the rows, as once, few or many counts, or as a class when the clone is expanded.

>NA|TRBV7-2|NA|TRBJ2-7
TGTGCCAGCAGCTCACGACAGGGAGGAACCTACGAGCAGTACTTC
CASSSRQGGTYEQYF
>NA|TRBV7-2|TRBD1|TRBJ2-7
TGTGCCAGCAGCTTAACCCCGGGACAGGGACTTTTGGCGTACTTC
CASSLTPGQGLLAYF
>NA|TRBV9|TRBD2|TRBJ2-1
TGTGCCAGCAGCTCCGGGACTAGCGGGATCCGCAATGAGCAGTTCTTC
CASSSGTSGIRNEQFF
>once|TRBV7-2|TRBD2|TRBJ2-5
TGTGCCAGCAGCTTAATGGCTAGCGGACAAGAGACCCAGTACTTC
CASSLMASGQETQYF
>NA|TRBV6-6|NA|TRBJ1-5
TGTGCCAGCACTCTGGGCTGGGGGGGCAATCAGCCCCAGCATTTT
CASTLGWGGNQPQHF
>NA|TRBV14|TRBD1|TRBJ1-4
TGTGCCAGCAGACCTACAGGGGCTAATGAAAAACTGTTTTTT
CASRPTGANEKLFF
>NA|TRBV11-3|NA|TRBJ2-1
TGTGCCAGCAGCTTAGACAGGAATGAGCAGTTCTTC
CASSLDRNEQFF
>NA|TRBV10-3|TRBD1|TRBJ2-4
TGTGCCACTTCGACAGGGGATCCGGACATTCAGTACTTC
CATSTGDPDIQYF
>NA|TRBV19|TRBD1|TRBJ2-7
TGTGCCACCTCGGACAGGGGCCACGAGCAGTACTTC
CATSDRGHEQYF
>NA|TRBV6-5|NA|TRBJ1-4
TGTGCCAGCAGTTCATTGTTGGGGGGTGGGGAAAAACTGTTTTTT
CASSSLLGGGEKLFF
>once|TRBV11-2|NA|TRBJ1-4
TGTGCCAGCAGCTCTCTCCGGGAAAAACTGTTTTTT
CASSSLREKLFF
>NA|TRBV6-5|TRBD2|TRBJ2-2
TGTGCCAGCAGTTCTTGGACTAGCGGGGCTGGGGAGCTGTTTTTT
CASSSWTSGAGELFF
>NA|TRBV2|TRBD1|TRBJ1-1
TGTGCCAGCAGTGATCCTAACAGGGGCCGAGACACTGAAGCTTTCTTT
CASSDPNRGRDTEAFF
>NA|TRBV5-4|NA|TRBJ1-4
TGTGCCAGCAGCTTGGAGGGGCGCAGGGGTGAAAAACTGTTTTTT
CASSLEGRRGEKLFF
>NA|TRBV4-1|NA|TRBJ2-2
TGCGCCAGCAGCCAAGCCCGTGACTACAACACCGGGGAGCTGTTTTTT
CASSQARDYNTGELFF
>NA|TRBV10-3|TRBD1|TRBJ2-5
TGTGCCATCAGTGGGACAGGCCAAGAGACCCAGTACTTC
CAISGTGQETQYF
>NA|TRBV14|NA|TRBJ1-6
TGTGCCAGCAGCCAAGGGAGGCCCTCCTATAATTCACCCCTCCACTTT
CASSQGRPSYNSPLHF
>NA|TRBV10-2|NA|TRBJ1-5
TGCGCCAGCAGTGCCCGAGGAGGTAATAGCAATCAGCCCCAGCATTTT
CASSARGGNSNQPQHF
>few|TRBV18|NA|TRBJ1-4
TGTGCCAGCTCACCCGGGGAAAAACTGTTTTTT
CASSPGEKLFF
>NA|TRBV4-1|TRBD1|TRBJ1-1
TGCGCCAGCAGCCAAGATAGGGTGACAGGGAAGAGAGAAGCTTTCTTT
CASSQDRVTGKREAFF
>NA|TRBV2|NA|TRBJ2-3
TGTGCCAGCAAGAATGGCGGGATAGGCACAGATACGCAGTATTTT
CASKNGGIGTDTQYF
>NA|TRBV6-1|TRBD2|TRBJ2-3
TGTGCCAGCAGCAACGGACTAGCCGGCACAGATACGCAGTATTTT
CASSNGLAGTDTQYF
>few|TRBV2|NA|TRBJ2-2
TGTGCCAGCTTTCAGGGTGCTTTCGGGGAGCTGTTTTTT
CASFQGAFGELFF
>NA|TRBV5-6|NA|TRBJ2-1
TGTGCCAGCAGCCGATTGATCGGGGTCTCCTACAATGAGCAGTTCTTC
CASSRLIGVSYNEQFF
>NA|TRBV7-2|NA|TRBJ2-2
TGTGCCAGCACCCAAGCGGGCTACACCGGGGAGCTGTTTTTT
CASTQAGYTGELFF
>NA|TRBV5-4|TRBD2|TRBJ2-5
TGTGCCAGCAGCTCTCGACTAGCGGGAGCCAAAGAGACCCAGTACTTC
CASSSRLAGAKETQYF
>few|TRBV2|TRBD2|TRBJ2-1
TGTGCCAGCAGTGAATCTAGCGGGGTCTACAATGAGCAGTTCTTC
CASSESSGVYNEQFF
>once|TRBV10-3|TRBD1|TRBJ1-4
TGTGCCATCAGTGAAAGGCGGCAGGGGGCCGGAGCTAATGAAAAACTGTTTTTT
CAISERRQGAGANEKLFF
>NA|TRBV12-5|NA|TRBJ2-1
TGTGCTAGTGGTTGGCCCCGAGGGGAGCAGTTCTTC
CASGWPRGEQFF
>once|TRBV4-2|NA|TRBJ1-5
TGTGCCAGCAGCCGAACTCAACAGGGCGTCCCCAATCAGCCCCAGCATTTT
CASSRTQQGVPNQPQHF
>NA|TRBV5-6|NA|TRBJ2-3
TGTGCCAGCAGCATCCCGGGGAGCGGGAGCACAGATACGCAGTATTTT
CASSIPGSGSTDTQYF
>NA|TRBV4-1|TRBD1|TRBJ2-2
TGCGCCAGCAGCCAAGGACAGGGGACCGGGGAGCTGTTTTTT
CASSQGQGTGELFF
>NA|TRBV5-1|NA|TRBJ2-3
TGCGCCAGCAGCTTGGGACAGGTCGGGACAGATACGCAGTATTTT
CASSLGQVGTDTQYF
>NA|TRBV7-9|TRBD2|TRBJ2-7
TGTGCCAGCAGCTTAGGTGGACTAGCGGGACTGAATCGGTACTTC
CASSLGGLAGLNRYF
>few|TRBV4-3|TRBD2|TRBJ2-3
TGCGCCAGCAGCCAAGAGTCCGCGGGAGGGCCCCCTACAGATACGCAGTATTTT
CASSQESAGGPPTDTQYF
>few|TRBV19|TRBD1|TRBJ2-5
TGTGCCAGTAGTTCACGGACAGGGGGGCTTGAGACCCAGTACTTC
CASSSRTGGLETQYF